Listed below are T cell receptor beta chains from one sample, sequenced in a study of CD8 T cell repertoires and HIV-1 epitope variants. Sequenced by immunoSEQ multiplex PCR; TCRdb stores in-frame clones only, minus some. The sample carries about 95,000 clones, around 67% recorded once. The material sequenced was uncultured baseline CD8+ T cells from peripheral blood mononuclear cells (PBMCs). The source is a male donor with HIV. Each CDR3 is given with its conserved first and last residue. A D gene is named only where the DNA matches it firmly. Clone size appears in some rows only: once, few, many, or a class for an expanded clone.

CDR3aa: CSVRLGQIGNTIYF
v_gene: TRBV29-1
abundance: NA
d_gene: NA
len: 14

CDR3aa: CAISPGGGGPHEQYF
v_gene: TRBV10-3
abundance: NA
d_gene: NA
len: 15

CDR3aa: CASSRTAQETQYF
v_gene: TRBV7-6
abundance: few
d_gene: NA
len: 13

CDR3aa: CASSQDGNTGELFF
v_gene: TRBV4-3
abundance: NA
d_gene: NA
len: 14

CDR3aa: CASSHADSGSKQFF
v_gene: TRBV19
abundance: NA
d_gene: TRBD2
len: 14

CDR3aa: CASSLQPLPTYEQYF
v_gene: TRBV5-1
abundance: NA
d_gene: NA
len: 15

CDR3aa: CASSVVGQGANYGYTF
v_gene: TRBV9
abundance: NA
d_gene: TRBD1
len: 16

CDR3aa: CASSLLAGPTDTQYF
v_gene: TRBV7-2
abundance: NA
d_gene: NA
len: 15

CDR3aa: CASIRGPGRISGANVLTF
v_gene: TRBV9
abundance: NA
d_gene: NA
len: 18

CDR3aa: CASSPDSLRPYGYTF
v_gene: TRBV7-9
abundance: NA
d_gene: NA
len: 15

CDR3aa: CASSYWGGGNTIYF
v_gene: TRBV5-8
abundance: NA
d_gene: NA
len: 14

CDR3aa: CASSLEGGEETQYF
v_gene: TRBV5-6
abundance: NA
d_gene: NA
len: 14

CDR3aa: CASVIDSGNTIYF
v_gene: TRBV6-1
abundance: NA
d_gene: NA
len: 13

CDR3aa: CASSPNTGHRSYEQYF
v_gene: TRBV5-8
abundance: once
d_gene: NA
len: 16

CDR3aa: CASSLSISSRLAGGPTTDTQYF
v_gene: TRBV27
abundance: NA
d_gene: TRBD2
len: 22

CDR3aa: CASSSPTGVNTEAFF
v_gene: TRBV6-6
abundance: NA
d_gene: NA
len: 15

CDR3aa: CASGLGIQRNEQFF
v_gene: TRBV12-5
abundance: NA
d_gene: NA
len: 14

CDR3aa: CASSARGASYNEQFF
v_gene: TRBV2
abundance: NA
d_gene: NA
len: 15

CDR3aa: CASSSIPGRGGEKLFF
v_gene: TRBV6-5
abundance: NA
d_gene: NA
len: 16

CDR3aa: CASSEANNSPLHF
v_gene: TRBV6-1
abundance: NA
d_gene: NA
len: 13

CDR3aa: CASSLGGSSYNEQFF
v_gene: TRBV5-4
abundance: NA
d_gene: NA
len: 15

CDR3aa: CASSPSPQAGAETQYF
v_gene: TRBV11-2
abundance: NA
d_gene: TRBD2
len: 16

CDR3aa: CASSLSIGTISYEQYF
v_gene: TRBV27
abundance: NA
d_gene: TRBD2
len: 16

CDR3aa: CASSYDPRGRTEAFF
v_gene: TRBV6-5
abundance: NA
d_gene: TRBD1
len: 15

CDR3aa: CASSFLGANEKLFF
v_gene: TRBV7-2
abundance: few
d_gene: NA
len: 14

CDR3aa: CASSSREREETQYF
v_gene: TRBV7-8
abundance: NA
d_gene: NA
len: 14

CDR3aa: CASSLTAVISYEQYF
v_gene: TRBV7-2
abundance: NA
d_gene: NA
len: 15

CDR3aa: CASSLVGSQETQYF
v_gene: TRBV5-1
abundance: NA
d_gene: NA
len: 14

CDR3aa: CASSLIDTEAFF
v_gene: TRBV7-9
abundance: once
d_gene: NA
len: 12

CDR3aa: CSVAERENEQFF
v_gene: TRBV29-1
abundance: NA
d_gene: TRBD2
len: 12

CDR3aa: CASSPQSGRVNEQFF
v_gene: TRBV7-2
abundance: NA
d_gene: TRBD2
len: 15

CDR3aa: CASSFDTQYF
v_gene: TRBV7-9
abundance: NA
d_gene: NA
len: 10

CDR3aa: CASKEVASTDTQYF
v_gene: TRBV25-1
abundance: NA
d_gene: NA
len: 14

CDR3aa: CASSQDFDGGRSGELFF
v_gene: TRBV4-3
abundance: NA
d_gene: NA
len: 17

CDR3aa: CASGLLPDRGLSYEQYF
v_gene: TRBV12-5
abundance: NA
d_gene: TRBD1
len: 17

CDR3aa: CASSLDRDSPLHF
v_gene: TRBV7-3
abundance: NA
d_gene: NA
len: 13

CDR3aa: CASTPGVGYGYTF
v_gene: TRBV19
abundance: NA
d_gene: NA
len: 13

CDR3aa: CATSEGSGSYNEQFF
v_gene: TRBV15
abundance: once
d_gene: NA
len: 15

CDR3aa: CASSYSNSRGNTIYF
v_gene: TRBV6-5
abundance: NA
d_gene: NA
len: 15

CDR3aa: CASTPEGDLGEQFF
v_gene: TRBV6-5
abundance: many
d_gene: NA
len: 14

CDR3aa: CASSPGGFKVYSPLHF
v_gene: TRBV28
abundance: NA
d_gene: NA
len: 16

CDR3aa: CASSERARVGQPQHF
v_gene: TRBV2
abundance: few
d_gene: NA
len: 15

CDR3aa: CASSPLGQGNTEAFF
v_gene: TRBV28
abundance: few
d_gene: TRBD1
len: 15

CDR3aa: CASSSGTGEYNEQFF
v_gene: TRBV5-1
abundance: many
d_gene: TRBD1
len: 15

CDR3aa: CASRRTGPQETQYF
v_gene: TRBV6-5
abundance: NA
d_gene: TRBD1
len: 14

CDR3aa: CAISGGAGANVLTF
v_gene: TRBV10-3
abundance: once
d_gene: NA
len: 14

CDR3aa: CASSPGGSQETQYF
v_gene: TRBV9
abundance: NA
d_gene: TRBD2
len: 14

CDR3aa: CASSDPRRGGTMNTEAFF
v_gene: TRBV2
abundance: NA
d_gene: TRBD1
len: 18

CDR3aa: CASSLEPGLKYGYTF
v_gene: TRBV7-2
abundance: NA
d_gene: NA
len: 15

CDR3aa: CASSPTPKLDTQYF
v_gene: TRBV6-6
abundance: NA
d_gene: NA
len: 14